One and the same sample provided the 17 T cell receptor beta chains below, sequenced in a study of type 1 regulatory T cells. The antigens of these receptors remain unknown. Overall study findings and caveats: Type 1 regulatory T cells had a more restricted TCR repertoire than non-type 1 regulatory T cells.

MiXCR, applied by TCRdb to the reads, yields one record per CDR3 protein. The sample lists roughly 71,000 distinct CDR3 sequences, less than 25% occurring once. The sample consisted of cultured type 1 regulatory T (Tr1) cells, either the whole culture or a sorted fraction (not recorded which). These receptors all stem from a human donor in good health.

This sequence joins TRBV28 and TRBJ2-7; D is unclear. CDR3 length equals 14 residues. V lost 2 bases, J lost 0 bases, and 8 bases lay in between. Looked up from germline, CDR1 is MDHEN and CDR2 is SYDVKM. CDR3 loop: CASSLSGDSYEQYF. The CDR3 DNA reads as TGTGCCAGCAGTTTAAGTGGGGACTCCTACGAGCAGTACTTC.

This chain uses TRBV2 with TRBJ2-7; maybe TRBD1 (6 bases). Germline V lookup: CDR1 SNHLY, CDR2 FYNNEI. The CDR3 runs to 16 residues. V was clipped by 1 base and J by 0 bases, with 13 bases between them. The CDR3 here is CASSEERTASSYEQYF. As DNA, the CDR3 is TGTGCCAGCAGTGAAGAGAGGACAGCTAGCTCCTACGAGCAGTACTTC.

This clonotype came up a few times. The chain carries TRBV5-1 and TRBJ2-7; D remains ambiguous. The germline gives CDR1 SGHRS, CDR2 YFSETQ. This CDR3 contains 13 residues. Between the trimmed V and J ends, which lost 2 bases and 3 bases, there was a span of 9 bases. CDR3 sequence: CASSFDIYYEQYF. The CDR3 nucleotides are TGCGCCAGCAGCTTCGACATATACTACGAGCAGTACTTC.

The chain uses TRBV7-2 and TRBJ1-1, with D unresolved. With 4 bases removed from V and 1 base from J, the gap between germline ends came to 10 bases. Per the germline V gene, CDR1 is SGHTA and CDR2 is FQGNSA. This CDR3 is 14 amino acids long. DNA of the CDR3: TGTGCCAGCAGCTCACCAACAGCGAACACTGAAGCTTTCTTT. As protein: CASSSPTANTEAFF.

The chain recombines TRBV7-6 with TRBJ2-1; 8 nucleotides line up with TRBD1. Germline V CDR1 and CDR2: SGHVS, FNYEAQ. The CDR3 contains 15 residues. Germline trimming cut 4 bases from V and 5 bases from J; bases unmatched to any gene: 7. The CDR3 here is CASSSRQGQNNEQFF. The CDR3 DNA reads TGTGCCAGCAGCTCCCGACAGGGGCAAAACAATGAGCAGTTCTTC.

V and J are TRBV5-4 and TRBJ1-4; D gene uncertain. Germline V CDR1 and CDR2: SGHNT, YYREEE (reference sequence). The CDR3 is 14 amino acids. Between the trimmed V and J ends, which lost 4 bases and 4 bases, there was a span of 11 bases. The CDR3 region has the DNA TGTGCCAGCAGCCCCCATCGGAGTAATGAAAAACTGTTTTTT. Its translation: CASSPHRSNEKLFF.

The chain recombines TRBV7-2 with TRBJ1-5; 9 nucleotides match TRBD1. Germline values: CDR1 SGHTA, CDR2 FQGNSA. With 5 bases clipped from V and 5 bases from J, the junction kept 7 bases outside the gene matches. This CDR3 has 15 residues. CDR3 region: CASSVTGTGYQPQHF. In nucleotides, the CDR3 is TGTGCCAGCAGCGTGACCGGGACAGGGTATCAGCCCCAGCATTTT.

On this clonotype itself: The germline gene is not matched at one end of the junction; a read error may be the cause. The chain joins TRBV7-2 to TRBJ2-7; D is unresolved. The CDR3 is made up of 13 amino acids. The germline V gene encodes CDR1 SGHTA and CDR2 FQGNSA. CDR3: CASSLKVTYEQCF. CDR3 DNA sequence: TGTGCCAGCAGCTTAAAGGTTACCTACGAGCAGTGCTTC.

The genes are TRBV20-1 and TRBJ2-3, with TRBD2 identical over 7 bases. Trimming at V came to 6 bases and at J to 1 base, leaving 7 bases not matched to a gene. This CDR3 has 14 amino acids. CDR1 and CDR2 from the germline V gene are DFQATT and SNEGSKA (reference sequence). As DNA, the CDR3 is TGCAGTGCAGACCCCGGACTAGGCACAGATACGCAGTATTTT. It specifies CSADPGLGTDTQYF.

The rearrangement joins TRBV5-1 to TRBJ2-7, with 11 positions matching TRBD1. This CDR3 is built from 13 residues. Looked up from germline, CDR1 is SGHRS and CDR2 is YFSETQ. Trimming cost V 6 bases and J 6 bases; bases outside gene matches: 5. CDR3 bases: TGCGCCAGCAACCGGGACAGGGGGATCGAGCAGTACTTC. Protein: CASNRDRGIEQYF.

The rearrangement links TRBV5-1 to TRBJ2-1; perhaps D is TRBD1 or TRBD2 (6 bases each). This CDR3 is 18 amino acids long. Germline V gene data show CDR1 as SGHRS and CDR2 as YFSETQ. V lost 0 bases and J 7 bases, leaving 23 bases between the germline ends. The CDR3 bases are TGCGCCAGCAGCTTGGGGACTAAACAGGGAATAGGAGGGAATGAGCAGTTCTTC. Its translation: CASSLGTKQGIGGNEQFF.

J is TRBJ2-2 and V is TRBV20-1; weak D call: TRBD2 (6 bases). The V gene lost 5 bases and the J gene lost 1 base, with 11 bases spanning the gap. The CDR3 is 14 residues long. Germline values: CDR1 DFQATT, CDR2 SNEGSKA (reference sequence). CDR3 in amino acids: CSAQTSQNTGELFF. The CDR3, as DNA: TGCAGTGCTCAGACTAGTCAGAACACCGGGGAGCTGTTTTTT.

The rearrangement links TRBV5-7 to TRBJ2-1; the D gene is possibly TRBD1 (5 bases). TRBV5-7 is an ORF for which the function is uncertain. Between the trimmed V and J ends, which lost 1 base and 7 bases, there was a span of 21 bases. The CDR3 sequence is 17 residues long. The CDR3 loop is CASSLCGHPRQVNEQFF. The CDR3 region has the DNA TGTGCCAGCAGCTTGTGCGGACACCCCCGACAAGTAAATGAGCAGTTCTTC.

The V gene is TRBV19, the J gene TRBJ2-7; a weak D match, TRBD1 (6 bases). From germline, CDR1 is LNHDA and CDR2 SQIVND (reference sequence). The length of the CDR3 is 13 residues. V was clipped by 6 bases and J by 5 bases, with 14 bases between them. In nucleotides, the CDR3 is TGTGCCAGTAGACTGAAAGGGGGTGACGAGCAGTACTTC. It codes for CASRLKGGDEQYF. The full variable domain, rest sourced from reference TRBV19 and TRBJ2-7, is DGGITQSPKYLFRKEGQNVTLSCEQNLNHDAMYWYRQDPGQGLRLIYYSQIVNDFQKGDIAEGYSVSREKKESFPLTVTSAQKNPTAFYLCASRLKGGDEQYFGPGTRLTVT.

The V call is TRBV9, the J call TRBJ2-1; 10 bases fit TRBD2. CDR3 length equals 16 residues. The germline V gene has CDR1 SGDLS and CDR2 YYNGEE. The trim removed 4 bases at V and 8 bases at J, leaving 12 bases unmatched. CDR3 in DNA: TGTGCCAGCAGCCGGACTAGCGGAGACCCGTGGGATGAGCAGTTCTTC. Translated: CASSRTSGDPWDEQFF.

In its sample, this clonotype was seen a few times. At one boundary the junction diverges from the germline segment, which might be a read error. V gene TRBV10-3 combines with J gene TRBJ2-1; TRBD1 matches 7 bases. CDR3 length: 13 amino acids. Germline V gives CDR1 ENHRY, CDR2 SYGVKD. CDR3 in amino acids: CAISELVEQGSVF. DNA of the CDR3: TGTGCCATCAGTGAATTGGTCGAACAGGGGTCGGTCTTC.

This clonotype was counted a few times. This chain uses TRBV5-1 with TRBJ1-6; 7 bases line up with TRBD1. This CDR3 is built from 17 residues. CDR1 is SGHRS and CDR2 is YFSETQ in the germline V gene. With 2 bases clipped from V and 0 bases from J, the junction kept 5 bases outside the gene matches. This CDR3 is CASSFQGDSSYNSPLHF. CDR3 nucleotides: TGCGCCAGCAGCTTCCAGGGGGACAGCTCCTATAATTCACCCCTCCACTTT.